This T cell receptor beta chain is drawn from a study of T cell clonality in common variable immunodeficiency. General study findings and limits: Fewer deletions and N-nucleotide insertions were reportedly seen in common variable immunodeficiency TCR beta sequences.

Ten or more counts support this clone. The antigen remains undetermined. From the germline J gene comes the end of the CDR3, since the read stops 3 residues before it. The method was immunoSEQ multiplex PCR; TCRdb's version includes in-frame clones alone and lacks a portion of them. The sample includes about 60,000 clones, none of them occurring once. Germline V CDR1 and CDR2: MDHEN, SYDVKM. CDR3 length: 15 residues. V shed 2 bases and J 7 bases; nucleotides not matched to a gene: 6. This clonotype was obtained from a person aged 18 to 70 in good health. The rearrangement uses TRBV28 and TRBJ2-4; TRBD1 aligns across 9 bases. The material sequenced was peripheral blood mononuclear cells. The DNA read from the CDR3 is TGTGCCAGCAGTTTAGGGGACAGGGTTGGGAACATT. Translation gives CASSLGDRVGNI. The entire CDR3 protein reads CASSLGDRVGNIQYF. Complete variable domain (other parts from reference TRBV28 and TRBJ2-4): DVKVTQSSRYLVKRTGEKVFLECVQDMDHENMFWYRQDPGLGLRLIYFSYDVKMKEKGDIPEGYSVSREKKERFSLILESASTNQTSMYLCASSLGDRVGNIQYFGAGTRLSVL.